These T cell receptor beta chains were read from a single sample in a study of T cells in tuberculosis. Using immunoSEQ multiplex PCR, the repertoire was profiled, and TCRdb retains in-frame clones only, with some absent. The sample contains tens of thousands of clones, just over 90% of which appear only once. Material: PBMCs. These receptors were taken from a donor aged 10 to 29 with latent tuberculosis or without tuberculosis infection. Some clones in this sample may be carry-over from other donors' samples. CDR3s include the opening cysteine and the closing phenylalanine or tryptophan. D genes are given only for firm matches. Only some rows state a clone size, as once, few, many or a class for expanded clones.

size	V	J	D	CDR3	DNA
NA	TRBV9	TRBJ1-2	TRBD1	CASSSREGGANGYTF	TGTGCCAGCAGCTCACGGGAAGGGGGCGCAAATGGCTACACCTTC
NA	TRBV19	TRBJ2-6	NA	CASSRSSGANVLTF	TGTGCCAGTAGTCGGTCCTCTGGGGCCAACGTCCTGACTTTC
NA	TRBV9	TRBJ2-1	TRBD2	CASSRLAGVWNEQFF	TGTGCCAGCAGCCGGTTAGCGGGAGTGTGGAATGAGCAGTTCTTC
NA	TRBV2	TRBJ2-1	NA	CASPRYPGNEQFF	TGTGCCAGCCCCCGGTACCCGGGCAATGAGCAGTTCTTC
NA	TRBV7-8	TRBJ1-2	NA	CASSLAGTGNGYTF	TGTGCCAGCAGCTTAGCCGGAACAGGGAATGGCTACACCTTC
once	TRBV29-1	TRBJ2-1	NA	CSAQGGGQFF	TGCAGCGCCCAAGGGGGTGGGCAGTTCTTC
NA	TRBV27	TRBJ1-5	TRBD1	CASTLARDRGRDYSNQPQHF	TGTGCCAGCACCTTGGCCCGGGACAGGGGACGCGACTATAGCAATCAGCCCCAGCATTTT
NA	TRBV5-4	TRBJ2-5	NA	CASSSGLKQETQYF	TGTGCCAGCAGCTCGGGACTCAAACAAGAGACCCAGTACTTC
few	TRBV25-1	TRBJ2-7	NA	CASERGGSAYEQYF	TGTGCCAGCGAAAGAGGGGGTTCCGCCTACGAGCAGTACTTC
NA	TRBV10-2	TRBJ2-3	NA	CASSDRGADTQYF	TGCGCCAGCAGTGACAGGGGTGCAGATACGCAGTATTTT
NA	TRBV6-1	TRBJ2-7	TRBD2	CASSIAGGGYEQYF	TGTGCCAGCAGCATAGCGGGAGGGGGCTACGAGCAGTACTTC
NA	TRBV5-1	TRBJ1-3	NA	CASSPYTGNTIYF	TGCGCCAGCAGCCCATACACTGGAAACACCATATATTTT
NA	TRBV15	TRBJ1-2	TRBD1	CATSREGQGQTKNYGYTF	TGTGCCACCAGCAGAGAGGGACAGGGGCAAACTAAAAACTATGGCTACACCTTC
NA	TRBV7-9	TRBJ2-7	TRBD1	CASEARGLYSYEQYF	TGTGCCAGCGAGGCCAGGGGGCTCTACTCCTACGAGCAGTACTTC
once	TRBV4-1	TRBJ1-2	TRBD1	CASSQEWEQGSKYTF	TGCGCCAGCAGCCAAGAATGGGAACAGGGGAGTAAGTACACCTTC
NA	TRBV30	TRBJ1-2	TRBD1	CAWTPGGGYGYTF	TGTGCCTGGACGCCAGGGGGCGGCTATGGCTACACCTTC
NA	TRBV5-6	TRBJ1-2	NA	CASSAGRGRGYGYTF	TGTGCCAGCAGCGCAGGGAGGGGCCGCGGGTATGGCTACACCTTC
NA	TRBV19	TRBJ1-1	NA	CASSLRENTEAFF	TGTGCCAGTAGCCTCAGGGAGAACACTGAAGCTTTCTTT
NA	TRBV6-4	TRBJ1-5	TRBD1	CASSPRDSQWPQHF	TGTGCCAGCAGTCCCCGGGACAGCCAATGGCCCCAGCATTTT
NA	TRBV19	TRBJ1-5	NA	CASSTTGRAAQPQHF	TGTGCCAGTAGTACAACGGGGAGGGCAGCCCAGCCCCAGCATTTT